The 16 T cell receptor beta chains below were found in one sample sequenced in a study of blood T cell repertoires in COVID-19. Generated by immunoSEQ multiplex PCR, the TCRdb table keeps only in-frame clones and is missing some. Among roughly 96,000 clones listed, roughly four fifths were seen once. Sequences were obtained from peripheral blood. Every receptor here comes from a man aged 55 to 70 with acute or convalescent COVID-19.

This clone has just a few counts. The chain is built from TRBV2 and TRBJ1-5, with D possibly matching TRBD1 (5 bases). CDR3 length equals 11 residues. Between the trimmed V and J ends, which lost 8 bases and 5 bases, there was a span of 7 bases. Germline-derived CDR1 and CDR2 are SNHLY and FYNNEI. The CDR3 here is CASGGDQPQHF. As DNA, the CDR3 is TGTGCCAGCGGGGGGGATCAGCCCCAGCATTTT.

The rearrangement links TRBV7-2 to TRBJ1-2; 7 nucleotides match TRBD1. This CDR3 has 16 amino acids. CDR1 is SGHTA, CDR2 FQGNSA, per germline. Trimming at V came to 5 bases and at J to 5 bases, leaving 14 bases not matched to a gene. The DNA for the CDR3 is TGTGCCAGCAGCCTGTGGACAGGACAACCGTTATATGGCTACACCTTC. Residues: CASSLWTGQPLYGYTF.

Only a few counts were recorded for this clone. The rearrangement joins TRBV4-1 to TRBJ2-1, with D perhaps TRBD1 (5 bases). The germline V gene encodes CDR1 MGHRA and CDR2 YSYEKL. This CDR3 has 15 amino acids. Trimming cost V 5 bases and J 0 bases, with 11 bases left between them. This CDR3 reads CASSSQDNSYNEQFF. CDR3 in DNA: TGCGCCAGCAGCTCCCAGGACAACTCCTACAATGAGCAGTTCTTC.

The genes are TRBV5-3 and TRBJ1-2, with D maybe TRBD1 (6 bases). TRBV5-3 is given ORF status, its function remaining uncertain. This CDR3 has 16 residues. V shed 4 bases and J shed 4 bases, with 20 bases lying between them. CDR3 nucleotide sequence: TGTGCCAGAAGCGGAACCTTATGGGGGCGCACCTATGGCTACACCTTC. Translated: CARSGTLWGRTYGYTF.

The chain couples TRBV29-1 to TRBJ1-2; a weak D match, TRBD1 (5 bases). CDR1 and CDR2 from the germline V gene are SQVTM and ANQGSEA. V gave up 4 bases and J gave up 6 bases, with 15 bases separating them. The CDR3 is made up of 13 amino acids. The CDR3 DNA is TGCAGCGTTGCGAGGCAGGGAATTCATGGCTACACCTTC. This gives the protein CSVARQGIHGYTF.

The chain combines TRBV18 with TRBJ1-1, with 8 nucleotides matching TRBD1. Germline trimming cut 2 bases from V and 5 bases from J; bases unmatched to any gene: 16. The CDR3 spans 18 residues. CDR1 and CDR2 from the germline V gene are KGHSH and LQKENI. CDR3 in amino acids: CASSPRRTGSGVRTEAFF. CDR3 nucleotides: TGTGCCAGCTCACCAAGACGGACAGGGTCGGGGGTACGGACTGAAGCTTTCTTT.

The chain links TRBV10-2 to TRBJ2-1; D is possibly TRBD2 (5 bases). V lost 3 bases and J 6 bases, leaving 15 bases between the germline ends. This CDR3 is built from 15 residues. Germline V lookup: CDR1 WSHSY, CDR2 SAAADI. In DNA, the CDR3 is TGCGCCAGCAGTGAAACGCGGGTCCCGACCAATGAGCAGTTCTTC. It yields the protein CASSETRVPTNEQFF.

V usage is TRBV3-1 (or the pseudogene TRBV3-2) and J usage is TRBJ2-1; 7 bases align to TRBD1. Germline CDR1 reads LGHDT; CDR2 reads YNNKEL (reference sequence). V lost 10 bases, J lost 5 bases, and 8 bases stayed unmatched. The CDR3 sequence is 13 residues long. The CDR3 DNA sequence: TGTGCCACCCTAGACAGGGTCGACAATGAGCAGTTCTTC. It is translated as CATLDRVDNEQFF.

J is TRBJ1-1 and V is TRBV7-9; weak D call: TRBD1 (5 bases). This CDR3 is 15 amino acids long. Germline V gene sequence: CDR1 SEHNR, CDR2 FQNEAQ (reference sequence). Trimming took off 2 bases at V and 0 bases at J, with 10 bases between the two ends. The CDR3 loop reads CASSLQGGVNTEAFF. Written as DNA, the CDR3 is TGTGCCAGCAGCTTACAGGGAGGGGTGAACACTGAAGCTTTCTTT.

CDR3: CASSFTGVLNTGELFF. The DNA of the CDR3 is TGTGCCAGCAGCTTTACAGGGGTCCTGAACACCGGGGAGCTGTTTTTT. The chain combines TRBV5-4 with TRBJ2-2; 7 bases align to TRBD1. Looked up from germline, CDR1 is SGHNT and CDR2 is YYREEE (reference sequence). J lost 1 base, V lost 2 bases, and 5 bases had no gene match. The CDR3 extends over 16 amino acids.

The chain links TRBV6-5 to TRBJ2-2, with TRBD1 matching 9 bases. CDR1 is MNHEY and CDR2 is SVGAGI in the germline V gene. V lost 5 bases to trimming and J lost 8 bases; unmatched junction nucleotides: 9. The CDR3 runs to 15 residues. CDR3 protein: CASSPGTGSSGELFF. The CDR3 bases are TGTGCCAGCAGTCCCGGGACAGGGAGTTCGGGGGAGCTGTTTTTT.

The chain uses TRBV19 and TRBJ2-6; D gene unclear. Per germline, CDR1 LNHDA and CDR2 SQIVND (reference sequence). The CDR3 has 13 residues. V was shortened by 7 bases and J by 4 bases, with 8 bases between the two germline ends. CDR3 DNA: TGTGCCAGTACTAATCCGGGGGCCAACGTCCTGACTTTC. It specifies CASTNPGANVLTF.

This chain uses TRBV7-7 with TRBJ2-1; D may be TRBD1 (5 bases). CDR1 and CDR2 (germline): SSHAT, FNYEAQ (reference sequence). This CDR3 is 15 amino acids long. Trimming cost V 1 base and J 2 bases, with 9 bases left between them. In DNA, the CDR3 is TGTGCCAGCAGCTTAGATGGGGCACCCTACAATGAGCAGTTCTTC. Its translation: CASSLDGAPYNEQFF.

The chain joins TRBV19 to TRBJ1-6; D is ambiguous. This CDR3 has 17 residues. V gave up 5 bases and J gave up 11 bases, with 25 bases separating them. Germline loops: CDR1 LNHDA, CDR2 SQIVND (reference sequence). CDR3 bases: TGTGCCAGTAGTTCCTTACCCGGGTCCTCAGATAAGGCACCCCTCCACTTT. Residues: CASSSLPGSSDKAPLHF.

The rearrangement uses TRBV10-3 and TRBJ2-2, with 10 positions matching TRBD1. V dropped 10 bases and J dropped 6; count of bases not matched to a gene: 11. The CDR3 is 15 amino acids. Per germline, CDR1 ENHRY and CDR2 SYGVKD. CDR3: CATNRDRGFAGELFF. In nucleotides, the CDR3 is TGTGCCACCAACCGGGACAGGGGATTCGCCGGGGAGCTGTTTTTT.

The genes are TRBV19 and TRBJ1-5; D is uncertain. Germline values: CDR1 LNHDA, CDR2 SQIVND (reference sequence). The CDR3 spans 13 residues. The germline V and J ends were trimmed by 1 base and 13 bases, with 14 bases remaining between them. The CDR3 DNA sequence: TGTGCCAGTAGTATAGCCCGAAACCGGGGTCAGCATTTT. Amino acid sequence: CASSIARNRGQHF.